This T cell receptor beta chain was profiled in a study of blood T cell repertoires in COVID-19. In the study overall: Samples taken during acute and convalescent COVID-19 were collected in the United States, Italy and Spain. Nucleic acid was either cDNA or gDNA, and it came from T cells, B-cell-depleted T cells, or PBMCs.

Germline V gene sequence: CDR1 MGHDK, CDR2 SYGVNS. V lost 0 bases to trimming and J lost 4 bases, with 5 bases between them. The CDR3 extends over 13 amino acids. As handled by the study authors: Reference gene primer amplification in the assay estimated nucleated cell counts. Produced via immunoSEQ multiplex PCR; TCRdb's table is partial and in-frame only. Clonal size and the V and J genes are those of that table, whereas D and trimming came from the DNA. This table holds around 55,000 clones, 90% found once. The sequence was obtained from a man aged 40-50 years with acute or convalescent COVID-19. The rearrangement links TRBV25-1 to TRBJ2-3; D gene unclear. The sample taken for sequencing was peripheral blood. The CDR3 loop reads CASSEYLADTQYF. DNA for the CDR3: TGTGCCAGCAGTGAATATCTAGCAGATACGCAGTATTTT.